The present entry profiles one T cell receptor beta chain with its context. The data were obtained in a study of technical replicates of blood from several donors. The protocol was immunoSEQ multiplex PCR, while the TCRdb copy is restricted to in-frame clones and leaves out a portion. Counted here are tens of thousands of clones, about 96% occurring once; the ten biggest clones make up about 0.4%. Germline trimming cut 2 bases from V and 4 bases from J; bases unmatched to any gene: 9. The CDR3 consists of 16 residues. CDR1 is SGHAT, CDR2 FQNNGV, per germline. The TCR was taken from a human donor in good health. The chain joins TRBV11-2 to TRBJ2-5, with 8 bases fitting TRBD1. The sequenced material came from T cells isolated from PBMCs. CDR3 residues: CASSLSLTGEIETQYF. The CDR3 nucleotides read TGTGCCAGCAGCTTAAGTCTGACAGGGGAGATAGAGACCCAGTACTTC. Looking up the rest from reference TRBV11-2 and TRBJ2-5 gives the full variable domain: EAGVAQSPRYKIIEKRQSVAFWCNPISGHATLYWYQQILGQGPKLLIQFQNNGVVDDSQLPKDRFSAERLKGVDSTLKIQPAKLEDSAVYLCASSLSLTGEIETQYFGPGTRLLVL.